The entry that follows covers one TCR beta chain sequence. The data belong to a study of blood T cell repertoires in COVID-19. Looking at the study overall: The analysed material was cDNA or gDNA that came from T cells, B-cell-depleted T cells, or PBMCs.

V was pared by 4 bases and J by 4 bases, with 14 bases of the junction left unmatched. The CDR3 is made up of 17 amino acids. Germline-derived CDR1 and CDR2 are MDHEN and SYDVKM. Per the study methods: The assay estimated nucleated cells by amplifying reference gene primers. Only in-frame clones appear in the TCRdb table, and some are missing; sequencing was by immunoSEQ multiplex PCR. Clonal size and the V and J genes are those of that table, whereas D and trimming came from the DNA. The profile shows about 140,000 clones, 80% to 85% of them singletons. The sequenced sample consisted of PBMCs or T cells enriched from blood (not recorded which). The source is a middle-aged man with acute COVID-19. The genes are TRBV28 and TRBJ2-7; TRBD1 matches at 9 bases. The CDR3: CASSSLGGGTGLYEQYF. CDR3 DNA: TGTGCCAGCAGTTCTCTCGGAGGGGGGACAGGGTTATACGAGCAGTACTTC.